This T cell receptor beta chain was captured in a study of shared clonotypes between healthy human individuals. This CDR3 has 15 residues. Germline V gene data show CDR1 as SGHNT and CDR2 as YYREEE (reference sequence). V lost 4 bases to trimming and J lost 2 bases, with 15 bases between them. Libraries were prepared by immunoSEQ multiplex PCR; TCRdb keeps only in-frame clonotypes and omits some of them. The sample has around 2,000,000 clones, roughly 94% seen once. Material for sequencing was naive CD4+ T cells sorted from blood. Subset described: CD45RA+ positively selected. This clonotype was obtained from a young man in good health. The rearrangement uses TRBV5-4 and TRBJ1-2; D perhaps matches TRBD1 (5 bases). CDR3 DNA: TGTGCCAGCAGCCTCCCAGGGAGGGGAAACTATGGCTACACCTTC. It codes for CASSLPGRGNYGYTF. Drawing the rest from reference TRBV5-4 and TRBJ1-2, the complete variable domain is ETGVTQSPTHLIKTRGQQVTLRCSSQSGHNTVSWYQQALGQGPQFIFQYYREEENGRGNFPPRFSGLQFPNYSSELNVNALELDDSALYLCASSLPGRGNYGYTFGSGTRLTVV.